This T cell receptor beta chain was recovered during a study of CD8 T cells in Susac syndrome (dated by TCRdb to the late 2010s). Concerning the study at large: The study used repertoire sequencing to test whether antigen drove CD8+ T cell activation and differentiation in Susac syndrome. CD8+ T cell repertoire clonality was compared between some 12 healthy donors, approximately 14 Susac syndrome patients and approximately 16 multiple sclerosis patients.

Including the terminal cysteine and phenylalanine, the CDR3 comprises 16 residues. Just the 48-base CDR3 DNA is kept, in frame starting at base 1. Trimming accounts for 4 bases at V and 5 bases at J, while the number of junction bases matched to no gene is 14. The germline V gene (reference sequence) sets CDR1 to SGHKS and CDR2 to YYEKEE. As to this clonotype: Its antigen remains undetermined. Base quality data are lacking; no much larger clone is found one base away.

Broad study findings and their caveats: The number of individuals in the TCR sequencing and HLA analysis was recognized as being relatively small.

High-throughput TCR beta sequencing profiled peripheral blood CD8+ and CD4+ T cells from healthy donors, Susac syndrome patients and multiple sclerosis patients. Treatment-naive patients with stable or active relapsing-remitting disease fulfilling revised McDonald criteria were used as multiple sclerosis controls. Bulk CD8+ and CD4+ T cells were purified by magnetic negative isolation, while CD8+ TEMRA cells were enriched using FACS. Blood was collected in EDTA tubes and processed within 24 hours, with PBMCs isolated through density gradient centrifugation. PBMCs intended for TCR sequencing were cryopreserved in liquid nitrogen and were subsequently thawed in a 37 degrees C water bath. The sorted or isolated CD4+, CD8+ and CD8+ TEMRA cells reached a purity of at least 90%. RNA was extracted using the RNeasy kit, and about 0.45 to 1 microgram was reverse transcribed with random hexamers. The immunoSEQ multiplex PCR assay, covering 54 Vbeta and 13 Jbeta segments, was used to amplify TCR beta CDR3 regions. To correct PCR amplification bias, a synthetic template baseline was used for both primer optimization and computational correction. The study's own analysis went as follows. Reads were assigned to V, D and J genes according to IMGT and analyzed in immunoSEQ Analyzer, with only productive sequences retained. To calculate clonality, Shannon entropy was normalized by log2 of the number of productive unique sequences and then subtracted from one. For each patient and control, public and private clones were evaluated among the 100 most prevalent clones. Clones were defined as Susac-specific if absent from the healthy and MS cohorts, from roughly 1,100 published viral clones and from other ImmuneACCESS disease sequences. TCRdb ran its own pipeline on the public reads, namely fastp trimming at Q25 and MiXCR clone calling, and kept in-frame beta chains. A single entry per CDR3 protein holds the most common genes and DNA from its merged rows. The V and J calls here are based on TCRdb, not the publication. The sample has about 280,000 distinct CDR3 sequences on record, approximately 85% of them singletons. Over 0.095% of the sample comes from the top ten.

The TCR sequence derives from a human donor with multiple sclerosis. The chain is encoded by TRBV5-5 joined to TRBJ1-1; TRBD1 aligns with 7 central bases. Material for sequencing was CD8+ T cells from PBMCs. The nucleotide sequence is TGTGCCAGCAGCATTCTTGGGGTAACAGGGGTTACTGAAGCTTTCTTT. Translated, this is CASSILGVTGVTEAFF. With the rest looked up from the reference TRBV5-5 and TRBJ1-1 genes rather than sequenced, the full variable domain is DAGVTQSPTHLIKTRGQQVTLRCSPISGHKSVSWYQQVLGQGPQFIFQYYEKEERGRGNFPDRFSARQFPNYSSELNVNALLLGDSALYLCASSILGVTGVTEAFFGQGTRLTVV.